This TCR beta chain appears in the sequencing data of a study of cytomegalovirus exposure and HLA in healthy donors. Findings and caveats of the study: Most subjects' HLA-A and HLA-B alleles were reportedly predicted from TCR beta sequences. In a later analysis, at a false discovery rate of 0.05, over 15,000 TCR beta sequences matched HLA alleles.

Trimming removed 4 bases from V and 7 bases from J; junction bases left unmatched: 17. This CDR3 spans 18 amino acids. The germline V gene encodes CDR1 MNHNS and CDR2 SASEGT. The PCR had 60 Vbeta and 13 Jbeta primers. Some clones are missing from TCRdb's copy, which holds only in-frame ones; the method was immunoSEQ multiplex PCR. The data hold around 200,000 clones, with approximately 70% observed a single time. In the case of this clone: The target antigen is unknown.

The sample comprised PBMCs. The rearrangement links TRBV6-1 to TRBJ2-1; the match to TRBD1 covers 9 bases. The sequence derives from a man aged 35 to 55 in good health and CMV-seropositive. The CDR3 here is CASSAREDRGVMFNEQFF. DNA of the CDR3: TGTGCCAGCAGTGCCCGGGAAGACAGGGGGGTTATGTTTAATGAGCAGTTCTTC.